The TCR beta chain described here comes from a study of cytomegalovirus exposure and HLA in healthy donors. Notes on this clone: What it binds is not known.

General study findings and limits: V- and J-gene trimming of TCR beta was linked (in a later analysis) to a missense DCLRE1C variant. When the data were analyzed later, several of the most significant clusters appeared to be linked to common viral pathogens. Within an earlier analysis, most TCR beta V segments proved productive either about 90% or about 30% of the time. Using a false discovery rate of 0.05, a later analysis showed that approximately 17,000 TCR beta sequences were associated with HLA alleles.

A multiplex PCR was run with 60 Vbeta primers and 13 Jbeta primers. Here immunoSEQ multiplex PCR was the method, and the copy in TCRdb shows in-frame clones only, minus some. The sample holds fewer than 150,000 clones, about four fifths seen once. Sequencing was done on a sample of PBMCs. This receptor was taken from a woman aged 18-30 years in good health and CMV-seronegative.

CDR3 in DNA: TGTGCCAGCAGCTTAAACGGACAGATTAGCACAGATACGCAGTATTTT. It translates to CASSLNGQISTDTQYF. The chain couples TRBV11-3 to TRBJ2-3, with D possibly being TRBD1 (6 bases). Germline V gene lookup returns CDR1 SGHNT and CDR2 YENEEA. Trimming took off 2 bases at V and 0 bases at J, with 12 bases between the two ends. The length of the CDR3 is 16 residues.